This TCR beta chain was identified in a study of spatial heterogeneity in lung cancer. Across the whole study: Detection consistently captured more beta-chain sequences than alpha-chain sequences. The study's findings and limits: In tumors, expanded intratumoral alpha and beta TCR counts tracked mutation counts.

Time point in this sample: sample taken at primary tumor resection. Unsorted whole RNA from tumor, nontumor lung or frozen PBMC underwent sequencing. The CDR3 consists of 14 residues. V was pared by 4 bases and J by 7 bases, with 13 bases between. TCRdb itself ran the 5' RACE reads through MiXCR, one entry per CDR3 protein. The sample holds around 7,000 distinct CDR3 sequences; 13% to 15% are singletons and the top ten take more than 7%. By proportion, this clonotype is medium-sized. What it binds is not known. The library was built for alpha chains, so this beta chain is an off-target read and its size means little.

The rearrangement links TRBV12-3 or TRBV12-4 to TRBJ1-4; D is unclear. The clonotype was recovered from a female donor with early-stage non-small cell lung cancer. This specimen consisted of lung tumor tissue, obtained at surgery. For the CDR3, the DNA is TGTGCCAGCAGTTCCATGGTGAATGGTGAAAAACTGTTTTTT. This translates into CASSSMVNGEKLFF.